The clone carrying this T cell receptor (beta chain) was counted a few times. The antigen is unknown. TCRdb reanalysed the RT-PCR reads using MiXCR and keeps one entry per CDR3 protein. The sample includes hundreds of thousands of distinct CDR3 sequences, around 14% seen only once; the top ten take 5.5% to 7%. The record originates from a study of response to subunit inactivated influenza vaccine. Study results and caveats: The authors put forward the suggestion that each seasonal influenza vaccination may bring in only a limited number of new T cells.

Source: PBMCs from blood, taken about 14 days before vaccination. The sequence was collected from a man over 45 who received an inactivated influenza vaccine.

The CDR3 nucleotides are TGCGCCAGCAGCCGGGACTTCGGGGATGAGCAGTTCTTC. Its protein is CASSRDFGDEQFF. The rearrangement uses TRBV5-1 and TRBJ2-1, with D tentatively TRBD2 (6 bases). This CDR3 has 13 amino acids. The germline CDR1 and CDR2 sequences are SGHRS and YFSETQ. Trimming took 4 bases from V and 8 from J, leaving 13 bases between them.